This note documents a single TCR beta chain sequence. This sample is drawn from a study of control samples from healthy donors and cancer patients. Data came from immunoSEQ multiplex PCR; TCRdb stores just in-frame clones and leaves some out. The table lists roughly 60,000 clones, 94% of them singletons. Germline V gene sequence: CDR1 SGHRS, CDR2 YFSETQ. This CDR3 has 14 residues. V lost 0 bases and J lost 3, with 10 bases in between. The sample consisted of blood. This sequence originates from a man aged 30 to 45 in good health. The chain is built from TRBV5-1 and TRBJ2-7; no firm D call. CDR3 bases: TGCGCCAGCAGCTTGGATGTAGAGCACTACGAGCAGTACTTC. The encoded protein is CASSLDVEHYEQYF.